This T cell receptor beta chain was retrieved from a study of regulatory T cells in long-lasting Graves disease. Study-wide results and limits: Exclusively peripheral blood, rather than thyroid tissue, was studied. Compared with new cases, persistent Graves' patients showed reduced TCR diversity.

Arm-PCR of CDR3 regions with iRepertoire HTBI primers generated TCR beta libraries. TCRdb used MiXCR to reprocess the multiplex PCR reads, holding one entry per CDR3 protein. The table records about 310,000 distinct CDR3 sequences, 20% to 25% of them present only once. V was pared by 3 bases and J by 4 bases, with 8 bases of the junction left unmatched. The length of the CDR3 is 16 residues. CDR1 is KGHSH and CDR2 is LQKENI in the germline V gene. As to time point: persistent/refractory GD, antithyroid drugs over 5 years with positive TRAb. After RNA was extracted from PBMCs, the TCR library was made from it. Comment on this clonotype: The antigen remains unidentified.

This TCR came from a female donor with Graves disease. The rearrangement links TRBV18 to TRBJ2-2, with TRBD2 matching over 7 bases. Sequenced material: peripheral blood mononuclear cells (PBMCs), taken when the disease was refractory, from a patient treated with antithyroid drugs. Here the CDR3 DNA reads TGTGCCAGCTCACCGGGGAGGGCGACTTCCACCGGGGAGCTGTTTTTT. Its protein is CASSPGRATSTGELFF. The complete variable domain, with remaining parts taken from reference TRBV18 and TRBJ2-2, reads NAGVMQNPRHLVRRRGQEARLRCSPMKGHSHVYWYRQLPEEGLKFMVYLQKENIIDESGMPKERFSAEFPKEGPSILRIQQVVRGDSAAYFCASSPGRATSTGELFFGEGSRLTVL.